This T cell receptor beta chain appears in the sequencing data of a study of blood T cell repertoires in COVID-19. Turning to the study itself: Whether acute or convalescent, the COVID-19 samples came from the United States, Italy and Spain.

Seattle patient enrollment occurred during active infection, with longitudinal follow-up thereafter. This CDR3 has 15 amino acids. The trim removed 7 bases at V and 2 bases at J, leaving 9 bases unmatched. Germline CDR1 MNHNY, CDR2 SVGAGI (reference sequence). Study processing details: Reference gene primer amplification yielded estimated nucleated cell counts. Assay used: immunoSEQ multiplex PCR; TCRdb lists only in-frame clones, some missing. Clone size and the V and J calls come from that table; the DNA yielded D and trimming. This table has about 250,000 clones, about 91% appearing once. The chain has TRBV6-6 and TRBJ1-1; 8 bases map to TRBD1. This TCR came from a woman under 40 with COVID-19, enrolled during active disease. The sequenced material came from peripheral blood. Written as DNA, the CDR3 is TGTGCCAGCAATTTACAGGGGGGCATTAACACTGAAGCTTTCTTT. This encodes CASNLQGGINTEAFF.